This T cell receptor (beta chain) appears in the sequencing data of a study of blood T cells in healthy people across ages. The study's findings and limits: PBMCs left unsorted prevented a conclusive naive versus antigen-experienced comparison.

This clonotype turned up a few times. Its specificity is not known. Using a J-beta primer mix together with a sample-barcoded 5' primer, a second PCR was run for 7 to 11 cycles. Researchers report that a template-switch adaptor with 12 random nucleotides tagged each cDNA molecule. TCRdb reanalysed the 5' RACE reads using MiXCR and keeps one entry per CDR3 protein. Of over a million distinct CDR3 sequences in the sample, 20% to 25% were seen once. Germline CDR1 is SNHLY and CDR2 is FYNNEI. This CDR3 has 14 residues. V was trimmed by 3 bases and J by 6 bases, leaving 15 bases between them. This sample also appeared in a second study, on T cells of mothers and their children.

The chain recombines TRBV2 with TRBJ2-7; D gene unclear. Sequencing was done on a sample of blood. The source is a girl aged 2 to 10 in good health. CDR3 in amino acids: CASSDRPDDGEQYF. CDR3 DNA: TGTGCCAGCAGTGACCGGCCGGATGACGGCGAGCAGTACTTC.